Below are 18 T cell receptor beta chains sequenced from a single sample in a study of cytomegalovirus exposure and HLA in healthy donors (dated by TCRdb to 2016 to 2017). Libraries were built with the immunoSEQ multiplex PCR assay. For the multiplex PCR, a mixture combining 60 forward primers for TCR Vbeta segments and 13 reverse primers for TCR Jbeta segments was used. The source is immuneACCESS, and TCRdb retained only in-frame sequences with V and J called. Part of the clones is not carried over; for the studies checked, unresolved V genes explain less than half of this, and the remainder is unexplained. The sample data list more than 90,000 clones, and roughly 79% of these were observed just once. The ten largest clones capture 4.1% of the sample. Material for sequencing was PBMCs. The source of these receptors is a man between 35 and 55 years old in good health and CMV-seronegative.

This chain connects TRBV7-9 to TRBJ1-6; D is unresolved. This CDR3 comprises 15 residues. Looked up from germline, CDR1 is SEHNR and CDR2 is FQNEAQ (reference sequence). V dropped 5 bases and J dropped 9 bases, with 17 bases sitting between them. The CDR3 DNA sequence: TGTGCCAGCAGCGCAAGAGGGCAGTTGATTTCACCCCTCCACTTT. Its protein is CASSARGQLISPLHF.

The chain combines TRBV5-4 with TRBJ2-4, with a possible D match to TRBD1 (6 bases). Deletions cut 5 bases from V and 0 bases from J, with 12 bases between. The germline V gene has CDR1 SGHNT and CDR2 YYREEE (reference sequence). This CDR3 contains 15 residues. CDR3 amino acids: CASSDRSLAKNIQYF. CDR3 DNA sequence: TGTGCCAGCAGTGACAGGTCACTAGCCAAAAACATTCAGTACTTC.

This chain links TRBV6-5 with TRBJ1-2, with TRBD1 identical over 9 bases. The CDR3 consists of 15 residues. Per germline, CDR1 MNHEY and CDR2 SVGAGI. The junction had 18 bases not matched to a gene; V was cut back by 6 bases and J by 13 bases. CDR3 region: CASRPTGTGPLFGTF. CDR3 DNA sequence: TGTGCCAGCAGGCCCACCGGGACAGGGCCCCTGTTCGGCACCTTC.

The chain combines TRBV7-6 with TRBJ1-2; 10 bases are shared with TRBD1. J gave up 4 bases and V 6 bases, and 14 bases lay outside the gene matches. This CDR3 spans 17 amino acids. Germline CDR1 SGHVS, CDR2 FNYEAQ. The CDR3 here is CASRGSPGQGFGYGYTF. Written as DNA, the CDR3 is TGTGCCAGCAGGGGATCGCCGGGACAGGGGTTTGGCTATGGCTACACCTTC.

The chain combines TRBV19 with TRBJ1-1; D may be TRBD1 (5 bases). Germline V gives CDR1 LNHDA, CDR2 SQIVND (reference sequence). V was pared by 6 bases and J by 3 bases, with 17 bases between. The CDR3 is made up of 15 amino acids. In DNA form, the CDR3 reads TGTGCCAGTAGCCAACCCCAGTGGGGGGACACTGAAGCTTTCTTT. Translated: CASSQPQWGDTEAFF.

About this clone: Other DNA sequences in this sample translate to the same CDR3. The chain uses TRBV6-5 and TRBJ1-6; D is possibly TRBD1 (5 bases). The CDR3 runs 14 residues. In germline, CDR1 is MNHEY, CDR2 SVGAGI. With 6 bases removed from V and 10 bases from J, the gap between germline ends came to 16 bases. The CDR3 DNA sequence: TGTGCCAGCAGCGCAGCGGGGGTGGTATCACCCCTCCACTTT. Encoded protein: CASSAAGVVSPLHF.

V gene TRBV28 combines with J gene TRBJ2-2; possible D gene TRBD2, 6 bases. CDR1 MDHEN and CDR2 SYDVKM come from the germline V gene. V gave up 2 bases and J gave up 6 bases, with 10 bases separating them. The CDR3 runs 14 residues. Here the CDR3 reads CASSLHPGAGELFF. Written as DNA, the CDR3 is TGTGCCAGCAGTTTACATCCGGGGGCCGGGGAGCTGTTTTTT.

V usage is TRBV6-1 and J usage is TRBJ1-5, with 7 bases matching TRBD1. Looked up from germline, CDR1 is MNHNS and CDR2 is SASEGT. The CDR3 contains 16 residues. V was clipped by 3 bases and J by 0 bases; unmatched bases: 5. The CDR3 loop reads CASSDTWTGSNQPQHF. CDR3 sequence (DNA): TGTGCCAGCAGTGACACTTGGACAGGTAGCAATCAGCCCCAGCATTTT.

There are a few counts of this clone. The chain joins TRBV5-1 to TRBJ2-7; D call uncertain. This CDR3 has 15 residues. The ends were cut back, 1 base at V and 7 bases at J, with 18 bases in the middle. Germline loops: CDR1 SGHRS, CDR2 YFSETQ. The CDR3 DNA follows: TGCGCCAGCAGCTTGAGCTGGGCGACCCCTCGGGAGCAGTACTTC. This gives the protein CASSLSWATPREQYF.

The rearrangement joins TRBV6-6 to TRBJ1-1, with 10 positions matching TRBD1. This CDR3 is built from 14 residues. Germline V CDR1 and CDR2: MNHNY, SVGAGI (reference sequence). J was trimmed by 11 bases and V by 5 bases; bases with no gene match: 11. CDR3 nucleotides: TGTGCCAGCAGTAAGCGTGGACAGGGGGTGGTCGCTTTCTTT. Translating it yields CASSKRGQGVVAFF.

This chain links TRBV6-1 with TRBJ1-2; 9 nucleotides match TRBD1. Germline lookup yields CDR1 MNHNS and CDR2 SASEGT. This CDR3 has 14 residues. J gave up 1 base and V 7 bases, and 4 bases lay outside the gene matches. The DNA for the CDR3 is TGTGCCAGCACCGACAGGGGGGTTAACTATGGCTACACCTTC. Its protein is CASTDRGVNYGYTF.

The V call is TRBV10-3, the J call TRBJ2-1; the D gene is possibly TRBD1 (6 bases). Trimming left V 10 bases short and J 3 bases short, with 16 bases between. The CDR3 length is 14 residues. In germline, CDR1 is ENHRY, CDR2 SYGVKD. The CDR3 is CASSNRDNYNEQFF. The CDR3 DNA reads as TGTGCCAGCAGCAACCGGGACAACTACAATGAGCAGTTCTTC.

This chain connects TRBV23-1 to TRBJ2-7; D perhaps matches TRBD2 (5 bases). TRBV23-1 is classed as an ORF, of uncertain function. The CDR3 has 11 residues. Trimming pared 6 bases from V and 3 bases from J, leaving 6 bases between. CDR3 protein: CASSGIYEQYV. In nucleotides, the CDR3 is TGCGCCAGCAGCGGGATCTACGAGCAGTACGTC.

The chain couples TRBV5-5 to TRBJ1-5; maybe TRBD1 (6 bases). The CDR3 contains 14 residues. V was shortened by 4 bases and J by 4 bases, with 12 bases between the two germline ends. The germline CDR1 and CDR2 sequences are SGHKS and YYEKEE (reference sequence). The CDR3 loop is CASSTVQGNQPQHF. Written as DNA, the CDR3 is TGTGCCAGCAGCACGGTACAGGGTAATCAGCCCCAGCATTTT.

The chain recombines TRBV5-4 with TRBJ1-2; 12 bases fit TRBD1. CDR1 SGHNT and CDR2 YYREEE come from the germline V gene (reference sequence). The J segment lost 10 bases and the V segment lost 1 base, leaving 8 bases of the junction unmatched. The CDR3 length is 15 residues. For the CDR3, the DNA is TGTGCCAGCAGCTTGTCTTCCCCGGGACAGGGGGCCTACACCTTC. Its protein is CASSLSSPGQGAYTF.

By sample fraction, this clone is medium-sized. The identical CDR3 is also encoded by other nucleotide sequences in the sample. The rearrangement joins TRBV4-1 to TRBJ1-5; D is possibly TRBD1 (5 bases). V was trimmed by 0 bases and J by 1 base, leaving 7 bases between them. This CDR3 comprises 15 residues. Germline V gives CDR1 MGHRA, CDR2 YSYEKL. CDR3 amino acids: CASSQDRGSNQPQHF. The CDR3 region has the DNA TGCGCCAGCAGCCAAGATAGGGGAAGCAATCAGCCCCAGCATTTT.

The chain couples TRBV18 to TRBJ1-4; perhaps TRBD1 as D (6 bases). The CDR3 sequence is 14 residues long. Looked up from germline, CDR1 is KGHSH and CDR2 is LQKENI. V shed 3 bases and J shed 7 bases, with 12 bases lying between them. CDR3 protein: CASSPAGASEKLFF. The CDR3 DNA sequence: TGTGCCAGCTCACCCGCGGGGGCAAGTGAAAAACTGTTTTTT.

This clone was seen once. CDR3 region: CASTLAGRGYTF. In DNA form, the CDR3 reads TGTGCCAGCACCTTGGCTGGGCGCGGCTACACCTTC. The V and J genes are TRBV6-5 and TRBJ1-2; D gene uncertain. The V end lost 7 bases, the J end lost 8 bases, and 14 bases lay between the germline ends. Germline V lookup: CDR1 MNHEY, CDR2 SVGAGI. The CDR3 covers 12 residues.